This T cell receptor beta chain was retrieved from a study of post-analysis software for immune sequencing data. Across the whole study: Several disease courses (relapsing-remitting, secondary progressive and progressive-relapsing) of multiple sclerosis were included.

Turning to this clonotype: Antigen specificity is unknown.

Germline V CDR1 and CDR2: MDHEN, SYDVKM. The CDR3 spans 15 residues. Trimming removed 2 bases from V and 3 bases from J; junction bases left unmatched: 1. Study-wide results and limits: The normalized Chao1 diversity of multiple sclerosis patients was significantly lower than that of controls. By F measure, strong co-clustering occurred among samples prepared in the same batch. Patients carried several TRBV segments more frequently than controls did, and TRBV5-6, TRBV5-1 and TRBV20-1 were among them.

Researchers reported that TCR beta cDNA libraries carried unique molecular identifiers. The source material, about 0.9 to 11 million T cells, gave rise to approximately 520,000 cDNA molecules. TCRdb reanalysed the PCR reads using MiXCR and keeps one entry per CDR3 protein. The repertoire holds 600,000 to 750,000 distinct CDR3 sequences, with more than 50% as singletons. The receptor was isolated from a girl aged 2-10 years with multiple sclerosis. This chain links TRBV28 with TRBJ2-2; 9 bases fit TRBD1. Input material: blood. CDR3 nucleotides: TGTGCCAGCAGTTTAGGGACAGGGTACACCGGGGAGCTGTTTTTT. Its protein is CASSLGTGYTGELFF.